Presented here are 28 T cell receptor beta chains from one specimen sequenced in a study of T cell responses to AZD1222 COVID-19 vaccine. Data came from immunoSEQ multiplex PCR; TCRdb stores just in-frame clones and leaves some out. The data contain some 94,000 clones, 85% to 95% of them seen just once; the ten biggest clones take up about an eighth. This specimen was peripheral blood, taken on day 0 of AZD1222 vaccination. The origin of the receptors is an adult in good health.

The chain employs TRBV6-5 and TRBJ1-3; maybe TRBD1 (5 bases). V lost 6 bases and J lost 0, with 6 bases in between. This CDR3 comprises 13 residues. Germline V gives CDR1 MNHEY, CDR2 SVGAGI. The CDR3 DNA reads as TGTGCCAGCAGCGGGACCTCTGGAAACACCATATATTTT. Protein sequence: CASSGTSGNTIYF.

CDR3 amino acids: CASSYQGASGNTIYF. The CDR3 DNA is TGTGCCAGCAGTTACCAGGGTGCTTCTGGAAACACCATATATTTT. The chain combines TRBV6-5 with TRBJ1-3, with a weak D call TRBD1 (5 bases). Germline lookup yields CDR1 MNHEY and CDR2 SVGAGI. Trimming removed 2 bases at V and 1 base at J, with 9 bases between. The CDR3 totals 15 residues.

The chain employs TRBV6-5 and TRBJ1-1, with no clear D. The CDR3 spans 13 residues. Deletions cut 5 bases from V and 0 bases from J, with 7 bases between. CDR1 and CDR2 (germline): MNHEY, SVGAGI. CDR3: CASSRHLNTEAFF. In DNA, the CDR3 is TGTGCCAGCAGTCGACACCTGAACACTGAAGCTTTCTTT.

This clone was seen a single time. The V and J genes are TRBV27 and TRBJ2-1, with D uncertain. V was clipped by 2 bases and J by 6 bases, with 11 bases between them. Per the germline V gene, CDR1 is MNHEY and CDR2 is SMNVEV (reference sequence). This CDR3 has 14 amino acids. CDR3 DNA sequence: TGTGCCAGCAGTTTACTCGGTAAGGGCAATGAGCAGTTCTTC. Its protein is CASSLLGKGNEQFF.

This chain uses TRBV5-1 with TRBJ1-3; D is perhaps TRBD1 (6 bases). CDR1 is SGHRS and CDR2 is YFSETQ in the germline V gene. This CDR3 comprises 17 residues. V dropped 1 base and J dropped 0 bases, with 14 bases sitting between them. CDR3 sequence (DNA): TGCGCCAGCAGCTTGTACTCAGGGGCCAACTCTGGAAACACCATATATTTT. Translated, it gives CASSLYSGANSGNTIYF.

The chain carries TRBV11-2 and TRBJ2-7; a possible D gene is TRBD2 (5 bases). V dropped 0 bases and J dropped 3 bases, with 9 bases sitting between them. CDR1 is SGHAT and CDR2 is FQNNGV in the germline V gene. This CDR3 comprises 14 residues. This CDR3 is CASSLDERYYEQYF. Here the CDR3 DNA reads TGTGCCAGCAGCTTAGACGAGCGGTACTACGAGCAGTACTTC.

This chain joins TRBV21-1 and TRBJ2-4; TRBD2, the D gene given by the table, was not confirmed from the DNA. TRBV21-1 is reported as a pseudogene. This CDR3 is 16 amino acids long. The CDR3 bases are TGTGCCAGCAGCAAAGAAGGTCCATCACCGGGGGACATTCAGTACTTC. Translating gives CASSKEGPSPGDIQYF.

The V and J genes are TRBV7-2 and TRBJ2-5; D is possibly TRBD2 (6 bases). Germline lookup yields CDR1 SGHTA and CDR2 FQGNSA. The ends were cut back, 5 bases at V and 3 bases at J, with 13 bases in the middle. This CDR3 is built from 14 residues. The DNA of the CDR3 is TGTGCCAGCAGCGGGTGGGGGGATAAAGAGACCCAGTACTTC. Encoded protein: CASSGWGDKETQYF.

The rearrangement uses TRBV30 and TRBJ2-3; D gene unclear. CDR1 and CDR2 from the germline V gene are GTSNPN and SVGIG (reference sequence). V was shortened by 0 bases and J by 3 bases, with 10 bases between the two germline ends. CDR3 size: 14 residues. CDR3 nucleotides: TGTGCCTGGAGTGTAATAGCCAATACAGATACGCAGTATTTT. Encoded protein: CAWSVIANTDTQYF. Combining the CDR3 with reference TRBV30 and TRBJ2-3 gives the whole variable domain SQTIHQWPATLVQPVGSPLSLECTVEGTSNPNLYWYRQAAGRGLQLLFYSVGIGQISSEVPQNLSASRPQDRQFILSSKKLLLSDSGFYLCAWSVIANTDTQYFGPGTRLTVL.

V is TRBV6-5 and J is TRBJ1-1; D call uncertain. The CDR3 sequence is 13 residues long. Germline V gives CDR1 MNHEY, CDR2 SVGAGI. V lost 2 bases and J lost 4, with 8 bases in between. The CDR3 protein is CASSYGRSTEAFF. The CDR3 coding sequence is TGTGCCAGCAGTTACGGCCGGAGCACTGAAGCTTTCTTT.

V gene TRBV25-1 combines with J gene TRBJ2-3, with a weak D call TRBD2 (5 bases). The CDR3 contains 15 residues. Trimming took 8 bases from V and 2 from J, leaving 17 bases between them. Germline assignment: CDR1 MGHDK and CDR2 SYGVNS. This CDR3 reads CASGPPGDYTDTQYF. For the CDR3, the DNA is TGTGCCAGCGGCCCTCCGGGCGACTACACAGATACGCAGTATTTT. Using reference TRBV25-1 and TRBJ2-3 for the parts outside the CDR3, the full variable domain is EADIYQTPRYLVIGTGKKITLECSQTMGHDKMYWYQQDPGMELHLIHYSYGVNSTEKGDLSSESTVSRIRTEHFPLTLESARPSHTSQYLCASGPPGDYTDTQYFGPGTRLTVL.

The CDR3, as DNA: TGTGCCACCAGTGATTTGATCTCCCCGTCAGATACGCAGTATTTT. It translates to CATSDLISPSDTQYF. This rearrangement joins TRBV24-1 to TRBJ2-3; D uncertain. The CDR3 consists of 15 residues. V dropped 0 bases and J dropped 4 bases, with 10 bases sitting between them. The germline CDR1 and CDR2 sequences are KGHDR and SFDVKD.

This chain links TRBV19 with TRBJ2-7; D ambiguous. The length of the CDR3 is 13 residues. CDR1 is LNHDA, CDR2 SQIVND, per germline (reference sequence). V was shortened by 3 bases and J by 4 bases, with 10 bases between the two germline ends. CDR3 nucleotide sequence: TGTGCCAGTAGTATCGCCCCTCATTACGAGCAGTACTTC. Translating gives CASSIAPHYEQYF.

This chain uses TRBV9 with TRBJ1-1; no clear D. Trimming took 4 bases from V and 8 from J, leaving 15 bases between them. This CDR3 comprises 13 residues. CDR1 and CDR2 (germline): SGDLS, YYNGEE. CDR3 nucleotides: TGTGCCAGCAGCCCGATGAGATATCCCGAAGCTTTCTTT. Its protein product is CASSPMRYPEAFF.

This clone was observed a single time. The chain joins TRBV19 to TRBJ2-1; 11 nucleotides match TRBD2. This CDR3 spans 14 amino acids. Trimming removed 11 bases from V and 10 bases from J; junction bases left unmatched: 13. Germline CDR1 reads LNHDA; CDR2 reads SQIVND (reference sequence). Written as DNA, the CDR3 is TGTGCCGGGAATTCGGGACTAGCGGATAACGAGCAGTTCTTC. Translation gives CAGNSGLADNEQFF.

The rearrangement joins TRBV5-1 to TRBJ1-1, with D possibly being TRBD1 (6 bases). Trimming removed 6 bases from V and 1 base from J, with 19 bases in between. The CDR3 contains 16 residues. CDR1 is SGHRS, CDR2 YFSETQ, per germline. The DNA of the CDR3 is TGCGCCAGCACCGTCGACCTAAGAGGGGGGAACACTGAAGCTTTCTTT. This sequence encodes CASTVDLRGGNTEAFF.

The J gene is TRBJ2-5, the V gene TRBV29-1; D possibly corresponds to TRBD2 (7 bases). Between the trimmed V and J ends, which lost 4 bases and 5 bases, there was a span of 14 bases. The CDR3 is 13 amino acids. Looked up from germline, CDR1 is SQVTM and CDR2 is ANQGSEA. The CDR3 nucleotides are TGCAGCGTTGGGCGGGGGCGCGGGGAGACCCAGTACTTC. This sequence encodes CSVGRGRGETQYF.

This chain links TRBV9 with TRBJ1-2; D unclear. The CDR3 extends over 12 amino acids. Germline V gives CDR1 SGDLS, CDR2 YYNGEE. V was trimmed by 0 bases and J by 7 bases, leaving 7 bases between them. DNA of the CDR3: TGTGCCAGCAGCGTAGGAGTAAGTGGCTACACCTTC. Its protein product is CASSVGVSGYTF.

This sequence joins TRBV10-3 and TRBJ2-2, with 7 bases that match TRBD1. The trim removed 7 bases at V and 3 bases at J, leaving 5 bases unmatched. CDR1 and CDR2 (germline): ENHRY, SYGVKD. This CDR3 region has 14 residues. The DNA for the CDR3 is TGTGCCATCACCGGACAGGCCTACACCGGGGAGCTGTTTTTT. It specifies CAITGQAYTGELFF.

This rearrangement joins TRBV19 to TRBJ1-5, with D unclear. V lost 3 bases and J 7 bases, leaving 10 bases between the germline ends. Germline assignment: CDR1 LNHDA and CDR2 SQIVND (reference sequence). The CDR3 has 13 residues. The CDR3 sequence: CASSMQALQPQHF. The CDR3, as DNA: TGTGCCAGTAGTATGCAGGCACTACAGCCCCAGCATTTT.

The V and J genes are TRBV1 and TRBJ2-2; the D segment call TRBD2 is taken from the table without a DNA check. TRBV1 is a pseudogene locus. The CDR3 has 17 amino acids. CDR3 coding DNA: TGCACCGATAAGGGCCCCCCGGGACTAGCGGCCACCGGGGAGCTGTTTTTT. This translates into CTDKGPPGLAATGELFF.

The rearrangement joins TRBV5-1 to TRBJ2-5, with a weak D call TRBD1 (7 bases). The CDR3 runs to 15 residues. CDR1 is SGHRS, CDR2 YFSETQ, per germline. The V gene lost 7 bases and the J gene lost 7 bases, with 23 bases spanning the gap. The chain's CDR3 is CASSPGTHQGGTQYF. The CDR3, as DNA: TGCGCCAGCTCCCCGGGGACCCACCAGGGGGGGACCCAGTACTTC.

V usage is TRBV6-5 and J usage is TRBJ1-2; D perhaps matches TRBD1 (6 bases). This CDR3 has 14 amino acids. Germline V gene sequence: CDR1 MNHEY, CDR2 SVGAGI. V was shortened by 6 bases and J by 2 bases, with 13 bases between the two germline ends. CDR3 bases: TGTGCCAGCAGCCTCGCTAGGGGGAACTATGGCTACACCTTC. Its translation: CASSLARGNYGYTF.

DNA for the CDR3: TGTGCCAGTATAGCGGACCAAAGCTCCTACAATGAGCAGTTCTTC. Protein: CASIADQSSYNEQFF. The chain has TRBV19 and TRBJ2-1; TRBD2 is a possible D gene (6 bases). Trimming removed 7 bases from V and 0 bases from J, with 13 bases in between. The CDR3 covers 15 residues. The germline V gene encodes CDR1 LNHDA and CDR2 SQIVND (reference sequence).

The rearrangement uses TRBV3-1 (or the pseudogene TRBV3-2) and TRBJ2-7; D gene ambiguous. V lost 0 bases and J lost 2, with 8 bases in between. CDR1 and CDR2 (germline): LGHDT, YNNKEL (reference sequence). The CDR3 extends over 14 amino acids. The CDR3 protein is CASSQDQAAYEQYF. CDR3 DNA sequence: TGTGCCAGCAGCCAAGATCAGGCAGCCTACGAGCAGTACTTC.

The chain joins TRBV7-9 to TRBJ2-1, with 9 bases fitting TRBD2. J was trimmed by 3 bases and V by 4 bases; bases with no gene match: 7. CDR1 SEHNR and CDR2 FQNEAQ come from the germline V gene (reference sequence). The CDR3 extends over 16 amino acids. In DNA form, the CDR3 reads TGTGCCAGCAGCTCGCCATTAGCGGGAGTCTACAATGAGCAGTTCTTC. Residues: CASSSPLAGVYNEQFF.

V usage is TRBV19 and J usage is TRBJ2-1, with 8 nucleotides matching TRBD2. This CDR3 is built from 15 residues. J lost 4 bases, V lost 5 bases, and 7 bases had no gene match. Germline assignment: CDR1 LNHDA and CDR2 SQIVND (reference sequence). Here the CDR3 reads CASSLGRAGYNEQFF. The CDR3 coding sequence is TGTGCCAGTAGTCTCGGGAGGGCCGGTTACAATGAGCAGTTCTTC.

The V call is TRBV4-1, the J call TRBJ2-5, with D uncertain. The CDR3 covers 13 residues. The germline V gene encodes CDR1 MGHRA and CDR2 YSYEKL. The V end lost 0 bases, the J end lost 8 bases, and 10 bases lay between the germline ends. The CDR3 spells CASSQEKIATQYF. CDR3 sequence (DNA): TGCGCCAGCAGCCAAGAGAAAATCGCAACCCAGTACTTC.